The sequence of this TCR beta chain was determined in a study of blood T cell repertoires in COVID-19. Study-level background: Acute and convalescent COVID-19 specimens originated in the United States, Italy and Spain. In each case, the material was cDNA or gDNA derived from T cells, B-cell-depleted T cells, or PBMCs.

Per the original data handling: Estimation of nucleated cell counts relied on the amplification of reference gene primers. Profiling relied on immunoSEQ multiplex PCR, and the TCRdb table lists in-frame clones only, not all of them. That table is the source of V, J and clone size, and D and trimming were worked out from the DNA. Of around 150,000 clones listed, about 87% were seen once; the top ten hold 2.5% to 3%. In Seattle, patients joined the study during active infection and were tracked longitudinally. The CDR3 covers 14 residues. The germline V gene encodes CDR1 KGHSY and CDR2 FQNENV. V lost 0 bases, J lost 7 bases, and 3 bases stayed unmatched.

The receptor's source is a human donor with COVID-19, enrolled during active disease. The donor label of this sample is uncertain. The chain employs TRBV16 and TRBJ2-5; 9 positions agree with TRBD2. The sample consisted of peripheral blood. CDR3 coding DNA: TGTGCCAGCAGCCAATCTAGCGGGGGACGGACCCAGTACTTC. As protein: CASSQSSGGRTQYF. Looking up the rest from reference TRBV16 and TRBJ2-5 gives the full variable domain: GEEVAQTPKHLVRGEGQKAKLYCAPIKGHSYVFWYQQVLKNEFKFLISFQNENVFDETGMPKERFSAKCLPNSPCSLEIQATKLEDSAVYFCASSQSSGGRTQYFGPGTRLLVL.